The rows below give T cell receptor beta chains drawn from one sample of a study of blood T cells in healthy people across ages. TCRdb re-called the 5' RACE reads with MiXCR, one entry per CDR3 protein. Of 1,500,000 or so distinct CDR3 sequences listed, approximately 60% were seen once; the top ten hold 6.5% to 8.5%. Sequencing used blood. The receptors shown here come from a man between 18 and 35 years old in good health. Each CDR3 is given with its conserved first and last residue. The order of the fields is D gene, V gene, clone size, J gene, CDR3 protein, CDR3 DNA. The D gene is left open where the match is weak. Some rows mark clone size as missing; the rest say once, few, many or name a class of expanded clone.

-	TRBV12-5	-	TRBJ2-1	CASGFNPDGGTYNEQFF	TGTGCTAGTGGTTTCAACCCCGATGGGGGTACCTACAATGAGCAGTTCTTC
TRBD1	TRBV12-3/TRBV12-4	few	TRBJ2-7	CASSLGQGAKGVSLSLYEQYF	TGTGCCAGCAGTCTTGGACAGGGGGCAAAGGGGGTTTCTTTGTCGCTCTACGAGCAGTACTTC
TRBD2	TRBV4-1	-	TRBJ2-7	CASSPFISGDSYEQYF	TGCGCCAGCAGCCCCTTTATTAGCGGGGACTCCTACGAGCAGTACTTC
TRBD1	TRBV7-2	once	TRBJ2-3	CASSRRTGGTTDTQYF	TGTGCCAGCAGCCGGAGGACAGGGGGGACCACAGATACGCAGTATTTT
TRBD1	TRBV15	-	TRBJ2-7	CATSRDYRGPYEQYF	TGTGCCACCAGCAGAGACTACAGGGGCCCCTACGAGCAGTACTTC
TRBD2	TRBV12-3/TRBV12-4	few	TRBJ2-1	CASVPGTSGYNEQFF	TGTGCCAGCGTTCCCGGGACTAGCGGATACAATGAGCAGTTCTTC
TRBD2	TRBV20-1	-	TRBJ2-1	CSAFGTSGAPLHNEQFF	TGCAGTGCTTTCGGGACTAGCGGAGCCCCTTTACATAATGAGCAGTTCTTC
-	TRBV15	-	TRBJ2-5	CATSRDLNQETQYF	TGTGCCACCAGCAGGGACCTAAACCAGGAGACCCAGTACTTC
-	TRBV5-1	-	TRBJ2-1	CASSREGSRSYNEQFF	TGCGCCAGCAGCCGCGAGGGGTCCCGCTCCTACAATGAGCAGTTCTTC
-	TRBV3-1	-	TRBJ2-7	CASSQEKINPYEQYF	TGTGCCAGCAGCCAAGAAAAAATCAATCCCTACGAGCAGTACTTC
TRBD2	TRBV28	few	TRBJ2-1	CASSLSLAGGIDEQFF	TGTGCCAGCAGTTTATCGCTAGCGGGGGGGATCGATGAGCAGTTCTTC
-	TRBV5-1	-	TRBJ1-5	CANSLASGNQPQHF	TGCGCCAACAGCTTGGCCAGCGGCAATCAGCCCCAGCATTTT
-	TRBV20-1	-	TRBJ2-7	CSARDRRPDEQYF	TGCAGTGCTAGAGATAGGCGTCCAGACGAGCAGTACTTC
-	TRBV4-1	-	TRBJ2-1	CASIQVGESNEQFF	TGCGCCAGCATCCAAGTGGGGGAGTCGAATGAGCAGTTCTTC
-	TRBV7-2	-	TRBJ2-5	CASRVTGLIYNEQYF	TGTGCCAGCAGGGTTACGGGACTTATATACAATGAGCAGTACTTC
-	TRBV12-3/TRBV12-4	-	TRBJ1-5	CASSTTGFYQPQHF	TGTGCCAGCAGCACCACAGGGTTTTATCAGCCCCAGCATTTT
-	TRBV15	-	TRBJ2-7	CTTSRDGWEQYF	TGTACCACCAGCAGAGACGGATGGGAGCAGTACTTC
-	TRBV9	few	TRBJ2-7	CASSVDQGLAYEQYF	TGTGCCAGCAGCGTAGATCAGGGGCTAGCCTACGAGCAGTACTTC
-	TRBV7-2	-	TRBJ1-2	CATTVGYRYTF	TGTGCCACGACAGTCGGCTATCGCTACACCTTC
-	TRBV11-2	-	TRBJ2-5	CASSLPPNQETQYF	TGTGCCAGCAGCTTACCTCCCAACCAAGAGACCCAGTACTTC
-	TRBV2	-	TRBJ1-2	CACSGGIEKANYGYTF	TGTGCCTGCAGTGGGGGTATTGAAAAAGCTAACTATGGCTACACCTTC
TRBD1	TRBV4-1	few	TRBJ1-1	CASSPLGTGRTEAFF	TGCGCCAGCAGCCCCCTCGGGACAGGGAGAACTGAAGCTTTCTTT
-	TRBV10-3	-	TRBJ2-1	CATTGSGNNNEQFF	TGTGCCACCACAGGGAGCGGGAACAACAATGAGCAGTTCTTC
-	TRBV5-1	-	TRBJ2-7	CASSLERGETSAYEQYF	TGCGCCAGCAGCTTGGAGAGAGGTGAAACGTCAGCCTACGAGCAGTACTTC
-	TRBV5-5	-	TRBJ2-7	CASSLVQLSYEQYF	TGTGCCAGCAGCTTGGTGCAGCTATCCTACGAGCAGTATTTC
TRBD1	TRBV6-2/TRBV6-3	once	TRBJ1-5	CASSLIIRDSKSNQPQHF	TGTGCCAGCAGCCTAATTATCCGGGACAGTAAAAGCAATCAGCCCCAGCATTTT
TRBD1	TRBV25-1	-	TRBJ2-5	CASSETGASQETQYF	TGTGCCAGCAGTGAAACAGGGGCTTCCCAAGAGACCCAGTACTTC
-	TRBV28	once	TRBJ2-7	CASSLTPVWQYF	TGTGCCAGCAGCCTCACCCCAGTTTGGCAGTACTTC
-	TRBV7-2	-	TRBJ2-4	CASSLLGGASVNIQYF	TGTGCCAGCAGCTTACTAGGGGGGGCCTCGGTAAACATTCAGTACTTC
TRBD2	TRBV6-5	-	TRBJ2-1	CASSYRAGVINEQFF	TGTGCCAGCAGTTACAGAGCGGGAGTTATCAATGAGCAGTTCTTC
-	TRBV6-5	-	TRBJ2-1	CASSYLNDNEQFF	TGTGCCAGCAGTTACTTGAACGACAATGAGCAGTTCTTC
-	TRBV20-1	-	TRBJ2-2	CSARFRNTGELFF	TGCAGTGCTAGATTCAGAAACACCGGGGAGCTGTTTTTT
-	TRBV24-1	once	TRBJ2-1	CATSETGRYNDQFF	TGTGCCACCAGTGAAACGGGACGATACAATGATCAGTTCTTC
-	TRBV4-1	-	TRBJ1-4	CASSQRGVSANEKLFF	TGCGCCAGCAGCCAGAGGGGGGTTTCCGCTAATGAAAAACTGTTTTTT
-	TRBV7-2	few	TRBJ2-5	CASSSRLEEETQYF	TGTGCCAGCAGCTCAAGACTAGAAGAAGAGACCCAGTACTTC
TRBD2	TRBV4-1	-	TRBJ2-1	CASMETSGYNEQFF	TGCGCCAGCATGGAGACTAGCGGATACAATGAGCAGTTCTTC
TRBD1	TRBV6-1	-	TRBJ2-3	CASSVLTGTDTDTQYF	TGTGCCAGCAGTGTGCTGACCGGGACAGACACAGATACGCAGTATTTT
TRBD1	TRBV28	few	TRBJ2-7	CASRVQGAGGQYF	TGTGCCAGCAGGGTTCAGGGGGCTGGCGGGCAGTACTTC
TRBD1	TRBV24-1	few	TRBJ1-2	CATSDSGTGTLGYTF	TGTGCCACCAGTGATTCGGGGACAGGGACGCTTGGCTACACCTTC
-	TRBV10-3	-	TRBJ1-1	CAISEGEAEAFF	TGTGCCATCAGTGAGGGGGAAGCTGAAGCTTTCTTT
TRBD1	TRBV29-1	many	TRBJ2-7	CSVETGIYEQYF	TGCAGCGTGGAGACAGGGATCTACGAGCAGTACTTC
-	TRBV7-2	-	TRBJ2-7	CASSSSLRAYEQYF	TGTGCCAGCAGCTCTTCCCTAAGAGCCTACGAGCAGTACTTC
-	TRBV7-2	-	TRBJ2-3	CASSSPLEVDTDTQYF	TGTGCCAGCAGTTCACCTCTGGAGGTGGACACAGATACGCAGTATTTT
-	TRBV25-1	-	TRBJ1-2	CARPTVHGYTF	TGTGCCAGACCGACAGTTCATGGCTACACCTTC
TRBD1	TRBV6-5	-	TRBJ1-1	CATSIGGENTEAFF	TGTGCCACCTCGATAGGGGGCGAGAACACTGAAGCTTTCTTT
-	TRBV12-3/TRBV12-4	few	TRBJ1-6	CASSTRTYSPLHF	TGTGCCAGCAGTACCCGGACCTATTCACCCCTCCACTTT
TRBD2	TRBV10-3	few	TRBJ2-7	CAIRSGLAGSGEQYF	TGTGCCATCAGATCAGGACTAGCGGGGTCTGGAGAGCAGTACTTC
TRBD1	TRBV9	few	TRBJ2-7	CASSKTDRDLDEQYF	TGTGCCAGCAGCAAGACGGACAGGGATTTGGACGAGCAGTACTTC
TRBD1	TRBV12-3/TRBV12-4	few	TRBJ2-4	CASSFFGTEYF	TGTGCCAGCAGTTTTTTCGGGACAGAGTACTTC
TRBD1	TRBV29-1	few	TRBJ1-6	CSVASGQPNSPLHF	TGCAGCGTTGCATCGGGACAGCCTAATTCACCCCTCCACTTT
-	TRBV4-2	few	TRBJ1-4	CASSQDRIGGTNEKLFF	TGTGCCAGCAGCCAAGATAGGATCGGGGGGACTAATGAAAAACTGTTTTTT
-	TRBV29-1	-	TRBJ1-1	CSAIGTPNTEAFF	TGCAGCGCTATAGGGACACCGAACACTGAAGCTTTCTTT
-	TRBV27	-	TRBJ2-5	CASSPVRQALQETQYF	TGTGCCAGCAGTCCAGTACGACAGGCCCTACAAGAGACCCAGTACTTC
TRBD1	TRBV5-6	-	TRBJ2-7	CASSLVGTGKEYEQYF	TGTGCCAGCAGCTTGGTTGGGACAGGGAAGGAGTACGAGCAGTACTTC
TRBD2	TRBV18	-	TRBJ2-1	CASSPSGGRDNEQFF	TGTGCCAGCTCACCAAGCGGGGGCCGGGACAATGAGCAGTTCTTC
-	TRBV7-9	-	TRBJ1-6	CASSGGRRSNSPLHF	TGTGCCAGCAGCGGTGGACGGAGGAGTAATTCACCCCTCCACTTT
TRBD2	TRBV2	few	TRBJ2-5	CASSGAGGFQETQYF	TGTGCCAGCAGTGGAGCGGGAGGATTTCAAGAGACCCAGTACTTC